These T cell receptor beta chains were read from a single sample in a study of T cells of healthy individuals. TCRdb reprocessed the 5' RACE reads with MiXCR, giving one entry per CDR3 protein. The data show around 100,000 distinct CDR3 sequences, approximately 18% seen once. Every receptor here comes from a human donor in good health. The CDR3 runs from the conserved cysteine through the conserved F or W. The D gene is left open where the match is weak. Size is omitted from some rows. Given values are once, few, many or a class for expanded clones.

size | J | length | D | V | DNA | CDR3
NA | TRBJ2-7 | 13 | NA | TRBV11-2 | TGTGCCAGCAGCACCGGGACACATTCCGAGCAGTACTTC | CASSTGTHSEQYF
NA | TRBJ2-5 | 13 | NA | TRBV12-3/TRBV12-4 | TGTGCCACTACTGCGGGGGCTGGAGAGACCCAGTACTTC | CATTAGAGETQYF
few | TRBJ2-7 | 12 | NA | TRBV29-1 | TGCAGCGTTGGATTGTCGGGGCACGAGCAGTACTTC | CSVGLSGHEQYF
few | TRBJ2-2 | 15 | TRBD2 | TRBV7-9 | TGTGCCAGCAGCTTATCTAGCGGGAGCAACGGGGAGCTGTTTTTT | CASSLSSGSNGELFF
many | TRBJ1-4 | 15 | TRBD1 | TRBV12-3/TRBV12-4 | TGTGCCAGCAGTATCTCGACAGGGCTATATGAAAAACTGTTTTTT | CASSISTGLYEKLFF
few | TRBJ1-2 | 13 | NA | TRBV28 | TGTGCCAGCAGTCCGGGAACGAACTATGGCTACACCTTC | CASSPGTNYGYTF
NA | TRBJ1-1 | 15 | NA | TRBV6-5 | TGTGCCAGCAGTTACAGGGAGGGGGTGAGAAGTGAAGCTTTCTTT | CASSYREGVRSEAFF
NA | TRBJ1-2 | 15 | NA | TRBV5-1 | TGCGCCAGCAGGCCGGCGGGGACGGCTAACTATGGCTACACCTTC | CASRPAGTANYGYTF
many | TRBJ2-3 | 11 | NA | TRBV13 | TGTGCCAGCATGCGGACAGATACGCAGTATTTT | CASMRTDTQYF
few | TRBJ2-7 | 14 | NA | TRBV20-1 | TGCAGTGCTAGAGAGGGGTGGGGTCCCTACGAGCAGTACTTC | CSAREGWGPYEQYF
many | TRBJ1-1 | 14 | NA | TRBV5-5 | TGTGCCAGCAGCTTGGATCCGGGCTGGTTGCTAGCTTTCTTT | CASSLDPGWLLAFF
NA | TRBJ2-2 | 13 | NA | TRBV20-1 | TGCAGTGCTAGACACCAGAACACCGGGGAGCTGTTTTTT | CSARHQNTGELFF
NA | TRBJ2-7 | 12 | NA | TRBV7-9 | TGTGCCAGCAGCTCTCGGTTGTACGAGCAGTACTTC | CASSSRLYEQYF
many | TRBJ1-2 | 12 | NA | TRBV10-3 | TGTGCCATCCGGGACGGGGTAGTCGGCTACACCTTC | CAIRDGVVGYTF
NA | TRBJ2-6 | 15 | NA | TRBV2 | TGTGCCAGCACCCAGGTGTTCTCTGGGGCCAACGTCCTGACTTTC | CASTQVFSGANVLTF
few | TRBJ2-2 | 15 | TRBD1 | TRBV12-3/TRBV12-4 | TGTGCCAGCAGCCAGACAGGGGGCTTCACCGGGGAGCTGTTTTTT | CASSQTGGFTGELFF
few | TRBJ2-7 | 13 | TRBD1 | TRBV18 | TGTGCCAGCTCACCGACACAGGGGGACGAGCAGTACTTC | CASSPTQGDEQYF
many | TRBJ2-1 | 11 | NA | TRBV2 | TGTGCCAGCAGTGGTTACAATGAGCAGTTCTTC | CASSGYNEQFF
NA | TRBJ1-5 | 14 | NA | TRBV7-9 | TGTGCCAGCAGCTTAGCAGGGGACAATCAGCCCCAGCATTTT | CASSLAGDNQPQHF
few | TRBJ2-3 | 14 | NA | TRBV10-3 | TGTGCCATCAGTGAGGCAAACTTTCCAGATACGCAGTATTTT | CAISEANFPDTQYF
few | TRBJ2-7 | 15 | NA | TRBV5-1 | TGCGCCAGCAAGGACGAACGGGCGGGCTCCTACGAGCAGTACTTC | CASKDERAGSYEQYF
NA | TRBJ2-2 | 14 | NA | TRBV12-3/TRBV12-4 | TGTGCCAGCAGTTTAGAGCGTAGGACAGGGGAGCTGTTTTTT | CASSLERRTGELFF
few | TRBJ1-2 | 18 | TRBD1 | TRBV5-6 | TGTGCCAGCAGCTCCTTACACGGGACAGGCAACACTAACTATGGCTACACCTTC | CASSSLHGTGNTNYGYTF
many | TRBJ1-5 | 15 | NA | TRBV20-1 | TGCAGTGCTAGACAGAGCAGCAGGGAGAGTCAGCCCCAGCATTTT | CSARQSSRESQPQHF
many | TRBJ1-4 | 14 | NA | TRBV28 | TGTGCCAGCAGTTTAGTTGGACATGGGACGTCACTGTTTTTT | CASSLVGHGTSLFF
many | TRBJ2-1 | 15 | NA | TRBV15 | TGTGCCACCAGCAGAGATTTGGAAGGATACAATGAGCAGTTCTTC | CATSRDLEGYNEQFF
NA | TRBJ2-7 | 14 | TRBD1 | TRBV28 | TGTGCCAGCAGTTTGTGGGACAGTTTGGTCGAGCAGTACTTC | CASSLWDSLVEQYF
NA | TRBJ1-5 | 16 | NA | TRBV7-8 | TGTGCCAGCAGCTTACGGCAGGCGAGGGGCAATCAGCCCCAGCATTTT | CASSLRQARGNQPQHF
many | TRBJ1-4 | 14 | NA | TRBV18 | TGTGCCAGCTCCCTCGCGACAACTAATGAAAAACTGTTTTTT | CASSLATTNEKLFF
few | TRBJ2-7 | 15 | TRBD2 | TRBV20-1 | TGCAGTGCTACCACGCTAGCGGGACTCTCCTACGAGCAGTACTTC | CSATTLAGLSYEQYF
NA | TRBJ2-2 | 14 | NA | TRBV20-1 | TGCAGTGCTAGTACGGGGATCGGAACCGGGGAGCTGTTTTTT | CSASTGIGTGELFF
many | TRBJ1-1 | 10 | NA | TRBV20-1 | TGCAGTGCTAGTGCTCCCGGCGCTTTCTTT | CSASAPGAFF
NA | TRBJ2-1 | 12 | NA | TRBV28 | TGTGCCAGCAGTACCTCCTACAATGAGCAGTTCTTC | CASSTSYNEQFF
few | TRBJ2-3 | 12 | NA | TRBV4-1 | TGCGCCAGCAGTCAACCCGTAGATACGCAGTATTTT | CASSQPVDTQYF
many | TRBJ2-2 | 11 | NA | TRBV20-1 | TGCAGTGTTTGGGGCGCCGGGGAGCTGTTTTTT | CSVWGAGELFF
NA | TRBJ2-2 | 14 | NA | TRBV5-1 | TGCGCCAGCAGCGTGGGTCCGAACACCGGGGAGCTGTTTTTT | CASSVGPNTGELFF
few | TRBJ2-1 | 15 | NA | TRBV5-1 | TGCGCCAGCAGCTTTAAGCGAAGCTCCTACAATGAGCAGTTCTTC | CASSFKRSSYNEQFF
few | TRBJ1-2 | 15 | NA | TRBV27 | TGTGCCAGCAGTTTCTCCGGGCCCTCCCTGGGTGGCTACACCTTC | CASSFSGPSLGGYTF
NA | TRBJ1-1 | 16 | TRBD1 | TRBV3-1 | TGTGCCAGCAGCCAAGGCGACAGGGACCTGAACACTGAAGCTTTCTTT | CASSQGDRDLNTEAFF
NA | TRBJ2-2 | 17 | NA | TRBV5-1 | TGCGCCAGCAGCCCCCTAGGGCGAGGGTACGACACCGGGGAGCTGTTTTTT | CASSPLGRGYDTGELFF
NA | TRBJ1-2 | 15 | TRBD1 | TRBV4-2 | TGTGCCAGCAGCCAAGTCAGGGAGACAGGGGATGGCTACACCTTC | CASSQVRETGDGYTF
few | TRBJ2-7 | 13 | NA | TRBV7-2 | TGTGCCAGCAGCTTAAAATTTGGGAGCGAGCAGTACTTC | CASSLKFGSEQYF
NA | TRBJ2-2 | 15 | TRBD1 | TRBV28 | TGTGCCAGCAGTTTTCCAGGGGGCCGTACCGGGGAGCTGTTTTTT | CASSFPGGRTGELFF
NA | TRBJ2-1 | 14 | NA | TRBV20-1 | TGCAGTGCTCCGTCGAGTGGACCACGCAATGAGCAGTTCTTC | CSAPSSGPRNEQFF
NA | TRBJ2-7 | 15 | TRBD2 | TRBV6-2/TRBV6-3 | TGTGCCAGCAGTGGTACCGGGACTAGCGGGCACGAGCAGTACTTC | CASSGTGTSGHEQYF
few | TRBJ2-1 | 15 | NA | TRBV10-3 | TGTGCCACCGCAGCTACCGGGGATTCCTACAATGAGCAGTTCTTC | CATAATGDSYNEQFF
NA | TRBJ2-3 | 16 | NA | TRBV7-9 | TGTGCCAGCAGCTTAGCGCTCAGCCGGGGCACAGATACGCAGTATTTT | CASSLALSRGTDTQYF
few | TRBJ2-2 | 13 | NA | TRBV6-5 | TGTGCCAGCAGGACGACAGATCTTGGGGAGCTGTTTTTT | CASRTTDLGELFF
NA | TRBJ2-3 | 16 | TRBD2 | TRBV6-5 | TGTGCCAGCAGTCCCCTCAGGGCGGGGGAGCAAGATACGCAGTATTTT | CASSPLRAGEQDTQYF
NA | TRBJ1-6 | 14 | TRBD1 | TRBV7-9 | TGTGCCAGCAGCGGGACAGGGACTAATTCACCCCTCCACTTT | CASSGTGTNSPLHF